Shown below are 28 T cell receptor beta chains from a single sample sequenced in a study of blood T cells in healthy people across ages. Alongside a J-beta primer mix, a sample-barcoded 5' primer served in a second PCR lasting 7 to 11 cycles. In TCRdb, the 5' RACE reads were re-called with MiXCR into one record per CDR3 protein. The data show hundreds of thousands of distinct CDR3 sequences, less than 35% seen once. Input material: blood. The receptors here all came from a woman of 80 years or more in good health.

Here the CDR3 reads CASSYGNSYNEQYF. As DNA, the CDR3 is TGTGCCAGCAGTTACGGCAACTCCTACAATGAGCAGTACTTC. The chain recombines TRBV6-5 with TRBJ2-1; D unresolved. Gene TRBJ2-7 matches the end of the DNA better, so the J call may be wrong. Germline V gene lookup returns CDR1 MNHEY and CDR2 SVGAGI. The CDR3 contains 14 residues.

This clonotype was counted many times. The DNA of the CDR3 is TGCGCCAGCAGCTTAGCTTCAGGGAGTTCTCGGTACGAGCAGTACTTC. As protein: CASSLASGSSRYEQYF. The chain links TRBV5-1 to TRBJ2-7; possibly TRBD1 or TRBD2 for D (5 bases each). CDR1 SGHRS and CDR2 YFSETQ come from the germline V gene. This CDR3 has 16 residues. Trimming left V 2 bases short and J 4 bases short, with 19 bases between.

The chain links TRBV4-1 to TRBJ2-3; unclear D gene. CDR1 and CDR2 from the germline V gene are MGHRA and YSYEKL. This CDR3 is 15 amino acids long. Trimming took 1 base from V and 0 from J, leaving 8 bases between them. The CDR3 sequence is CASSQVGSSTDTQYF. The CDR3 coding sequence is TGCGCCAGCAGCCAAGTAGGTAGTAGCACAGATACGCAGTATTTT.

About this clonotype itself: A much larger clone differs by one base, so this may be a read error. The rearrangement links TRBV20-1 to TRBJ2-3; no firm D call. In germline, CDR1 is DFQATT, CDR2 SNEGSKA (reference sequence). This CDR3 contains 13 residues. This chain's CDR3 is CSGQPGVTDTQDF. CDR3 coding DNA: TGCAGTGGGCAACCTGGGGTCACAGATACGCAGGATTTT.

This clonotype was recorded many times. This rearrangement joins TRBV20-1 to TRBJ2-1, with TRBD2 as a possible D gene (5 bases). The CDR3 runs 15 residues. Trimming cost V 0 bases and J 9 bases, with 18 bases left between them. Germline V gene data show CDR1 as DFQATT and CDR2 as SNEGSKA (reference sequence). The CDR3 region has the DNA TGCAGTGCTAGAGATTTCGGGAAAGCTAATACTGAGCAGTTCTTC. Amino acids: CSARDFGKANTEQFF.

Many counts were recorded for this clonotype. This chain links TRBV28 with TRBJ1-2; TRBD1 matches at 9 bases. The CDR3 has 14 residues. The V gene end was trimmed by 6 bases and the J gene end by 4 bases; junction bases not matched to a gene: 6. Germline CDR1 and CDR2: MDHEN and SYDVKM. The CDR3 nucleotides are TGTGCCAGCAGAAAACAGGGGGCCACCTATGGCTACACCTTC. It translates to CASRKQGATYGYTF.

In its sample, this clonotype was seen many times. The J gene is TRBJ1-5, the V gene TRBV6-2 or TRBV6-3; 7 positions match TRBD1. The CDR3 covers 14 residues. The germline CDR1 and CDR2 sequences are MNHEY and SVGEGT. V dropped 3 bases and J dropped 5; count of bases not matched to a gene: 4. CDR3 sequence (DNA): TGTGCCAGCAGTTATCGGCAGGGGGATCAGCCCCAGCATTTT. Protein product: CASSYRQGDQPQHF.

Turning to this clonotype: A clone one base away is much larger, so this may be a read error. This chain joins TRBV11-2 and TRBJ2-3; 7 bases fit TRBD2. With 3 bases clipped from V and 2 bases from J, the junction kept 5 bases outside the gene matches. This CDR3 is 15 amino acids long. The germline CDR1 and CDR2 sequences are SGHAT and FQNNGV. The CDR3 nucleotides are TGTGCCAGCAGCTTCGGGGGGAGGCCCACAGATACGCAGTATTTT. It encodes CASSFGGRPTDTQYF.

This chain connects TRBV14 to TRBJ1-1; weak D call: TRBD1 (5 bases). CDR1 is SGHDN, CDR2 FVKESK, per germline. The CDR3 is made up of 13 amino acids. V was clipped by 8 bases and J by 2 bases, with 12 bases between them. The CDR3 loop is CASGVGPNTEAFF. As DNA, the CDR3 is TGTGCCAGCGGTGTGGGGCCTAACACTGAAGCTTTCTTT.

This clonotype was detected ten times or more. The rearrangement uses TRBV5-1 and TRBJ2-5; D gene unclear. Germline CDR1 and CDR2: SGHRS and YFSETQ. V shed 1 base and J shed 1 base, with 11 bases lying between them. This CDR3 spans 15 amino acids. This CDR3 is CASSLNSAIQETQYF. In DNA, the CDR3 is TGCGCCAGCAGCTTGAATTCAGCGATCCAAGAGACCCAGTACTTC.

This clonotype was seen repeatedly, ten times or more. CDR3 protein: CASSQDVTLYGEQYF. CDR3 bases: TGTGCCAGCAGCCAAGATGTCACGCTTTACGGCGAGCAGTACTTC. The V and J genes are TRBV3-1 and TRBJ2-7, with D unclear. The ends were cut back, 0 bases at V and 6 bases at J, with 15 bases in the middle. Germline V gene sequence: CDR1 LGHDT, CDR2 YNNKEL (reference sequence). The CDR3 has 15 residues.

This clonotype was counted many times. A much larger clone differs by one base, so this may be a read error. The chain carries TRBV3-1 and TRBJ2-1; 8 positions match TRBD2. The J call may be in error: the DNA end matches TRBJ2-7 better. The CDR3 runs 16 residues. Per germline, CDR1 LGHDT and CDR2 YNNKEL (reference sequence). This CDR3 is CASSQDRGGDYNEQYF. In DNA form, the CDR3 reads TGTGCCAGCAGCCAAGACCGGGGGGGGGACTACAATGAGCAGTACTTC.

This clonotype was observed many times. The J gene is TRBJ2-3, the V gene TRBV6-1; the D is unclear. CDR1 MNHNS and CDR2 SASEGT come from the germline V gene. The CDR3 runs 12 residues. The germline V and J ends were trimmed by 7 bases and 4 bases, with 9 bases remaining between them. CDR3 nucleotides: TGTGCCAGCAAGCCTCGCCCAGATACGCAGTATTTT. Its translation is CASKPRPDTQYF.

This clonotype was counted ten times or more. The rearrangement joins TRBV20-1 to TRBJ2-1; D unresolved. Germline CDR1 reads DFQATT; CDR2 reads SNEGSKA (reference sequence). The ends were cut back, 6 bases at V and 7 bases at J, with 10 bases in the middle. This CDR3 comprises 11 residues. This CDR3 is CSALSWNEQFF. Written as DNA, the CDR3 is TGCAGTGCGCTCAGTTGGAATGAGCAGTTCTTC.

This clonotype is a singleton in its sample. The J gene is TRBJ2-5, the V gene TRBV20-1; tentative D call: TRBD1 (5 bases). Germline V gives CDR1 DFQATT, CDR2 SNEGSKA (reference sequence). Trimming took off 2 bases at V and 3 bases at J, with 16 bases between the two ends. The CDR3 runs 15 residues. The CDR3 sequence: CSARPPTESKETQYF. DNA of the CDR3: TGCAGTGCTAGACCCCCGACAGAATCGAAAGAGACCCAGTACTTC.

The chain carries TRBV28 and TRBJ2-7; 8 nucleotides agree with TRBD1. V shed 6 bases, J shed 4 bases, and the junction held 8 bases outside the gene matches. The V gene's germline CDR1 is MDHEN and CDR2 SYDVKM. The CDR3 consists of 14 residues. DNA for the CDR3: TGTGCCAGCAGCACCGGACAGGGTCGATACGAGCAGTACTTC. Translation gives CASSTGQGRYEQYF.

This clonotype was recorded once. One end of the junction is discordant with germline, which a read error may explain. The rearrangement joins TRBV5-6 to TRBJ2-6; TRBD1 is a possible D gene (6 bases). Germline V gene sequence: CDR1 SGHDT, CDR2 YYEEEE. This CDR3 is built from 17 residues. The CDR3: CACSLVGGSSGANVLTF. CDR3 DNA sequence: TGTGCCTGCAGCTTGGTAGGGGGAAGCTCTGGGGCCAACGTCCTGACTTTC.

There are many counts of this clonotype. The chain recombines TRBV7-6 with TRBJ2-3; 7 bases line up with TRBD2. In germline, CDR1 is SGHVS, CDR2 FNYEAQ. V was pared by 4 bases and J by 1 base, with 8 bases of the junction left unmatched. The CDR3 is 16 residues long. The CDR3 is CASSSQRGRGTDTQYF. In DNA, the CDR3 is TGTGCCAGCAGCTCGCAGCGGGGACGTGGCACAGATACGCAGTATTTT.

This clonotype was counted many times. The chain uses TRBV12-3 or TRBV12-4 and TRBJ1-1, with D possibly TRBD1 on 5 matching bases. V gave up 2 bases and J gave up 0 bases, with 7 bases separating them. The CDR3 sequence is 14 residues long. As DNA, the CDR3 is TGTGCCAGCAGTTTATTAGGGGTGAACACTGAAGCTTTCTTT. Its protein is CASSLLGVNTEAFF.

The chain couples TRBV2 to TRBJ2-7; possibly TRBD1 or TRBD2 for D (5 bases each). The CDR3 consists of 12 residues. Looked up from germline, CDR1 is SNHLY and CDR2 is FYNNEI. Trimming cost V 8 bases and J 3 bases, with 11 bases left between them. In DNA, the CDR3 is TGTGCCAGCCGAAGGGACGACTACGAGCAGTACTTC. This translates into CASRRDDYEQYF.

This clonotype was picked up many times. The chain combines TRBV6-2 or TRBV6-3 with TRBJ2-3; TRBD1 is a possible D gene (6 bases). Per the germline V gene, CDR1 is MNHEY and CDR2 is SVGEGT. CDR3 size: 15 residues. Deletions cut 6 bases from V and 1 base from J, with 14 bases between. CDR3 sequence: CASSSTGLGTDTQYF. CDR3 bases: TGTGCCAGCAGCTCGACAGGCCTCGGCACAGATACGCAGTATTTT.

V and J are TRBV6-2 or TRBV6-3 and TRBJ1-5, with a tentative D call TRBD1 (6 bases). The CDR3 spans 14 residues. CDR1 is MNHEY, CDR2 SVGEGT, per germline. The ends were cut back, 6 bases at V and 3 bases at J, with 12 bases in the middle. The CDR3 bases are TGTGCCAGCAGCGCCGGACAGTTCAATCAGCCCCAGCATTTT. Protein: CASSAGQFNQPQHF.

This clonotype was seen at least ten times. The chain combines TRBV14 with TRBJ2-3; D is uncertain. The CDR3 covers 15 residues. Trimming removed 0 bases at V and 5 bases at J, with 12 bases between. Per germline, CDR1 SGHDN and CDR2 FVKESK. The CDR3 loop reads CASSQEAPLIDTQYF. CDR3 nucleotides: TGTGCCAGCAGCCAAGAGGCACCCCTAATAGATACGCAGTATTTT. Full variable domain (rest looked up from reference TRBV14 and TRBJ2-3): EAGVTQFPSHSVIEKGQTVTLRCDPISGHDNLYWYRRVMGKEIKFLLHFVKESKQDESGMPNNRFLAERTGGTYSTLKVQPAELEDSGVYFCASSQEAPLIDTQYFGPGTRLTVL.

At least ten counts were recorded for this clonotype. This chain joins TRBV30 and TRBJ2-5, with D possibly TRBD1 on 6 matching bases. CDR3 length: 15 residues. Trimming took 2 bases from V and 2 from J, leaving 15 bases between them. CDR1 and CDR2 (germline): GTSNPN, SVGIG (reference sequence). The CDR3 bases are TGTGCCTGGAGTAGGGACACCCCGGGGCAAGAGACCCAGTACTTC. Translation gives CAWSRDTPGQETQYF.

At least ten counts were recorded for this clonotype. The CDR3 nucleotides read TGTGCCAGCCGAGTTTCAAGCGGGGGAACGAACCCTAGAAACATTCAGTACTTC. This codes for CASRVSSGGTNPRNIQYF. The gene calls are TRBV2 and TRBJ2-4; the match to TRBD2 covers 8 bases. Germline V gene lookup returns CDR1 SNHLY and CDR2 FYNNEI. This CDR3 contains 18 residues. The V and J ends lost 8 bases and 6 bases, in that order; junction bases with no gene match: 21.

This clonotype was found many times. CDR3 nucleotide sequence: TGTGCCAGCAGCCTAGGAGAGGCCCTGCTTGGCTACACCTTC. Translating it yields CASSLGEALLGYTF. This chain links TRBV7-9 with TRBJ1-2; D is unresolved. V was shortened by 5 bases and J by 7 bases, with 17 bases between the two germline ends. From germline, CDR1 is SEHNR and CDR2 FQNEAQ (reference sequence). The CDR3 is 14 amino acids. Supplemented by reference TRBV7-9 and TRBJ1-2, the full variable domain reads DTGVSQNPRHKITKRGQNVTFRCDPISEHNRLYWYRQTLGQGPEFLTYFQNEAQLEKSRLLSDRFSAERPKGSFSTLEIQRTEQGDSAMYLCASSLGEALLGYTFGSGTRLTVV.

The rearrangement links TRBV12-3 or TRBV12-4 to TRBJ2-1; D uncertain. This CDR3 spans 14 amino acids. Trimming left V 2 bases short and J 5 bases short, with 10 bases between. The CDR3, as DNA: TGTGCCAGCAGTTTACGGCAGACTGACAATGAGCAGTTCTTC. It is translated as CASSLRQTDNEQFF.

The DNA for the CDR3 is TGTGCCAGCAGTGAAGGGGGGGGATACAATCAGCCCCAGCATTTT. This encodes CASSEGGGYNQPQHF. The gene calls are TRBV6-1 and TRBJ1-5; D is perhaps TRBD1 (5 bases). The V end was cut by 1 base, the J end by 3 bases, with 10 bases between. CDR1 is MNHNS and CDR2 is SASEGT in the germline V gene. The CDR3 runs 15 residues.